This T cell receptor (beta chain) was observed in a study of T cell responses to AZD1222 COVID-19 vaccine. Assay used: immunoSEQ multiplex PCR; TCRdb lists only in-frame clones, some missing. This sample has fewer than 200,000 clones; 80% to 95% occur once, and the top ten carry 1% to 1.5%. Points on this clone: Antigen specificity is unknown.

Deletions cut 5 bases from V and 3 bases from J, with 11 bases between. The length of the CDR3 is 13 residues. Study outcomes and limitations: Donors were chiefly white British, with a greater number of females, and clonal diversity was perhaps underestimated.

Source: peripheral blood, taken on day 0 of AZD1222 vaccination. The V and J genes are TRBV23-1 and TRBJ2-7; D not resolved. TRBV23-1 is given ORF status, its function remaining uncertain. The sequence was collected from an adult in good health. Written as DNA, the CDR3 is TGCGCCAGCAGTTTGTCGGAAAACTACGAGCAGTACTTC. Its translation is CASSLSENYEQYF.